A single sample is the source of the 20 T cell receptor beta chains below, sequenced in a study of T cell changes during pregnancy in multiple sclerosis. Profiled with immunoSEQ multiplex PCR; TCRdb holds only in-frame clones, not every one. Found here are about 20,000 clones, around 89% of them singletons; the top ten hold about 7.7%. The sample consisted of CD8+ T cells from peripheral blood mononuclear cells, taken in the third trimester of pregnancy. The receptors stem from a female donor in good health, enrolled as a control in a pregnancy study.

The chain is built from TRBV19 and TRBJ2-4, with TRBD1 as a possible D gene (5 bases). Trimming took 1 base from V and 8 from J, leaving 12 bases between them. The CDR3 contains 14 residues. Looked up from germline, CDR1 is LNHDA and CDR2 is SQIVND (reference sequence). CDR3 sequence reads: CASSIVQGADIQYF. CDR3 nucleotides: TGTGCCAGTAGTATAGTTCAAGGGGCGGACATTCAGTACTTC.

The genes are TRBV7-9 and TRBJ2-7; no reliable D call. The V end lost 6 bases, the J end lost 4 bases, and 19 bases lay between the germline ends. Germline lookup yields CDR1 SEHNR and CDR2 FQNEAQ (reference sequence). The CDR3 totals 15 residues. This CDR3 reads CASSSDSPYLYEQYF. The CDR3 DNA is TGTGCCAGCAGTTCCGACTCACCGTACCTTTACGAGCAGTACTTC.

The V gene is TRBV27, the J gene TRBJ1-5, with D unresolved. CDR3 size: 12 residues. CDR1 and CDR2 (germline): MNHEY, SMNVEV (reference sequence). Trimming pared 2 bases from V and 6 bases from J, leaving 5 bases between. CDR3 region: CASSLIGQPQHF. The CDR3 nucleotides are TGTGCCAGCAGTTTAATCGGTCAGCCCCAGCATTTT.

V gene TRBV13 combines with J gene TRBJ2-7; D might be TRBD2 (7 bases). CDR3 length equals 15 residues. Deletions cut 5 bases from V and 1 base from J, with 15 bases between. Germline lookup yields CDR1 PRHDT and CDR2 FYEKMQ (reference sequence). As DNA, the CDR3 is TGTGCCAGCAGCCAGAGGGGGGGCGGTTCCTACGAGCAGTACTTC. Its protein product is CASSQRGGGSYEQYF.

CDR3 loop: CASSLVASGSETYEQYF. The CDR3 coding sequence is TGTGCCAGCAGCTTAGTGGCCTCAGGGTCGGAGACCTACGAGCAGTACTTC. The chain has TRBV13 and TRBJ2-7; D perhaps matches TRBD1 (5 bases). The CDR3 is 17 residues long. From germline, CDR1 is PRHDT and CDR2 FYEKMQ (reference sequence). Trimming removed 1 base from V and 2 bases from J, with 18 bases in between.

This chain uses TRBV10-3 with TRBJ1-3, with a possible D match to TRBD1 (5 bases). Germline CDR1 and CDR2: ENHRY and SYGVKD. V lost 6 bases and J 4 bases, leaving 19 bases between the germline ends. This CDR3 is 16 amino acids long. CDR3 region: CAIRGGGTTAGNTIYF. The DNA for the CDR3 is TGTGCCATCAGGGGGGGTGGAACCACGGCGGGAAACACCATATATTTT.

The chain uses TRBV27 and TRBJ1-1, with 7 bases lining up with TRBD1. The CDR3 contains 11 residues. The J segment lost 11 bases and the V segment lost 6 bases, leaving 6 bases of the junction unmatched. Per germline, CDR1 MNHEY and CDR2 SMNVEV (reference sequence). The CDR3 nucleotides are TGTGCCAGCAGCAGTGGACAGGCGGCTTTCTTT. The encoded protein is CASSSGQAAFF.

V is TRBV15 and J is TRBJ2-1, with 8 bases lining up with TRBD2. The V and J ends lost 7 bases and 8 bases, in that order; junction bases with no gene match: 13. Germline V gene lookup returns CDR1 LNHNV and CDR2 YYDKDF (reference sequence). This CDR3 contains 15 residues. CDR3 bases: TGTGCCACCAAGCTAAACAGCGGGAGTGGTCATGAGCAGTTCTTC. This gives the protein CATKLNSGSGHEQFF.

The chain is built from TRBV6-1 and TRBJ2-1; the D is unclear. Trimming left V 4 bases short and J 0 bases short, with 13 bases between. In germline, CDR1 is MNHNS, CDR2 SASEGT. The CDR3 is 16 amino acids. The CDR3 sequence is CASSGLRASSYNEQFF. The DNA of the CDR3 is TGTGCCAGCAGTGGGCTGAGAGCTAGCTCCTACAATGAGCAGTTCTTC.

This clone was observed a single time. The J gene is TRBJ2-7, the V gene TRBV4-1; 7 nucleotides match TRBD1. The germline V gene encodes CDR1 MGHRA and CDR2 YSYEKL. Trimming took 1 base from V and 3 from J; bases not matched to a gene: 6. The CDR3 runs to 15 residues. CDR3 residues: CASSQARDRYYEQYF. In DNA, the CDR3 is TGCGCCAGCAGCCAAGCTAGGGACAGATACTACGAGCAGTACTTC.

By sample share, this clone is medium-sized. V and J are TRBV30 and TRBJ2-1; the match to TRBD2 covers 11 bases. Germline V gene data show CDR1 as GTSNPN and CDR2 as SVGIG (reference sequence). The CDR3 runs to 14 residues. The CDR3 DNA reads TGTGCTTCTACGCTAGCGGGGGGCGCGTCTGAGCAGTTCTTC. It codes for CASTLAGGASEQFF.

V usage is TRBV10-3 and J usage is TRBJ2-7, with D possibly being TRBD1 (6 bases). Trimming removed 0 bases at V and 3 bases at J, with 9 bases between. Germline V CDR1 and CDR2: ENHRY, SYGVKD. The CDR3 contains 14 residues. CDR3 DNA sequence: TGTGCCATCAGTGAGTCTGCAGGGGACTACGAGCAGTACTTC. It codes for CAISESAGDYEQYF.

The V call is TRBV5-1, the J call TRBJ2-1; 15 bases are shared with TRBD2. Losses at the gene ends were 4 bases for V and 15 bases for J; bases not matched to a gene: 8. In germline, CDR1 is SGHRS, CDR2 YFSETQ. The length of the CDR3 is 14 residues. This CDR3 reads CASSGGGLAGGRFF. The DNA of the CDR3 is TGCGCCAGCAGCGGCGGGGGACTAGCGGGAGGACGGTTCTTC.

V is TRBV6-1 and J is TRBJ2-7, with D unclear. The CDR3 has 15 amino acids. Trimming pared 5 bases from V and 2 bases from J, leaving 16 bases between. Germline CDR1 is MNHNS and CDR2 is SASEGT. CDR3 coding DNA: TGTGCCAGCAGTCTAGACGTTCCGACCCCCTACGAGCAGTACTTC. This translates into CASSLDVPTPYEQYF.

The chain combines TRBV28 with TRBJ2-7; TRBD1 aligns across 7 bases. CDR3 length equals 13 residues. After removal of 8 bases from V and 2 bases from J, the junction contained 6 bases not matched to a gene. From germline, CDR1 is MDHEN and CDR2 SYDVKM. The DNA of the CDR3 is TGTGCCAGCGGCCACAGGGGACCCTACGAGCAGTACTTC. It is translated as CASGHRGPYEQYF.

The rearrangement links TRBV27 to TRBJ1-5; weak D call: TRBD1 (6 bases). This CDR3 is 13 amino acids long. Trimming pared 6 bases from V and 7 bases from J, leaving 13 bases between. Germline V gene data show CDR1 as MNHEY and CDR2 as SMNVEV (reference sequence). The CDR3 is CASRPQGFQPQHF. The CDR3 DNA follows: TGTGCCAGCAGACCACAGGGATTCCAGCCCCAGCATTTT.

V is TRBV25-1 and J is TRBJ1-4; possible D gene TRBD1, 5 bases. CDR1 is MGHDK and CDR2 is SYGVNS in the germline V gene. V lost 1 base and J lost 4, with 13 bases in between. This CDR3 has 16 amino acids. Here the CDR3 DNA reads TGTGCCAGCAGTGAATTCCGGGGAGGGGTTAATGAAAAACTGTTTTTT. Residues: CASSEFRGGVNEKLFF.

The gene calls are TRBV4-3 and TRBJ2-5; TRBD1 agrees at 10 bases. The CDR3 has 16 residues. Losses at the gene ends were 2 bases for V and 4 bases for J; bases not matched to a gene: 7. The germline gives CDR1 LGHNA, CDR2 YSLEER. CDR3 residues: CASSQKTGGGSETQYF. CDR3 in DNA: TGCGCCAGCAGCCAAAAGACAGGGGGCGGTTCAGAGACCCAGTACTTC.

This chain joins TRBV7-9 and TRBJ1-1; D gene unclear. Germline V CDR1 and CDR2: SEHNR, FQNEAQ (reference sequence). The CDR3 covers 13 residues. Trimming took 7 bases from V and 1 from J, leaving 10 bases between them. The CDR3 nucleotides read TGTGCCAGCACACTGCGGGGGAACACTGAAGCTTTCTTT. Translating gives CASTLRGNTEAFF. Filled out from reference TRBV7-9 and TRBJ1-1, the complete variable domain reads DTGVSQNPRHKITKRGQNVTFRCDPISEHNRLYWYRQTLGQGPEFLTYFQNEAQLEKSRLLSDRFSAERPKGSFSTLEIQRTEQGDSAMYLCASTLRGNTEAFFGQGTRLTVV.

The V call is TRBV9, the J call TRBJ2-1; 10 bases match TRBD1. J gave up 8 bases and V 5 bases, and 10 bases lay outside the gene matches. This CDR3 has 15 residues. Germline V gives CDR1 SGDLS, CDR2 YYNGEE. CDR3 DNA sequence: TGTGCCAGCAGTGACCCGGGACAGGGGTTGCATGAGCAGTTCTTC. It codes for CASSDPGQGLHEQFF.